Shown below are 7 T cell receptor beta chains from a single sample sequenced in a study of T cell responses to AZD1222 COVID-19 vaccine. The repertoire was sequenced with immunoSEQ multiplex PCR; TCRdb's copy has only in-frame clones and lacks some. The table records 120,000 to 150,000 clones, about 89% of them present only once. The sequencing here drew on peripheral blood, taken 28 days after the second AZD1222 dose. These receptors originate from an adult who received the AZD1222 COVID-19 vaccine.

This chain uses TRBV5-1 with TRBJ1-2, with D unclear. Germline V gene sequence: CDR1 SGHRS, CDR2 YFSETQ. CDR3 size: 15 residues. V lost 3 bases and J 2 bases, leaving 14 bases between the germline ends. For the CDR3, the DNA is TGCGCCAGCAGCTCAAACCCGGGTTCCAACTATGGCTACACCTTC. Residues: CASSSNPGSNYGYTF.

The table lists this clone with a count of one. V gene TRBV9 combines with J gene TRBJ2-2; TRBD2 matches at 11 bases. After removal of 0 bases from V and 4 bases from J, the junction contained 2 bases not matched to a gene. Germline V gene sequence: CDR1 SGDLS, CDR2 YYNGEE. This CDR3 is 16 amino acids long. In nucleotides, the CDR3 is TGTGCCAGCAGCGTAGGACTAGCGGGGATCACCGGGGAGCTGTTTTTT. Translated: CASSVGLAGITGELFF.

The V call is TRBV19, the J call TRBJ2-5; possibly TRBD2 for D (6 bases). CDR3 size: 13 residues. Germline loops: CDR1 LNHDA, CDR2 SQIVND (reference sequence). V lost 3 bases to trimming and J lost 5 bases, with 10 bases between them. CDR3 region: CASSIRDWETQYF. CDR3 sequence (DNA): TGTGCCAGTAGTATCCGGGACTGGGAGACCCAGTACTTC.

The J gene is TRBJ2-7, the V gene TRBV29-1; 11 bases map to TRBD2. Unmatched junction bases numbered 6, after V lost 1 base and J lost 4 bases. Per the germline V gene, CDR1 is SQVTM and CDR2 is ANQGSEA. This CDR3 region has 15 residues. CDR3 residues: CSVEGLTSGDYEQYF. In DNA, the CDR3 is TGCAGCGTTGAAGGGCTGACTAGCGGGGATTACGAGCAGTACTTC.

J is TRBJ2-7 and V is TRBV5-1; the D is unclear. V was shortened by 5 bases and J by 0 bases, with 15 bases between the two germline ends. The CDR3 is 15 residues long. Looked up from germline, CDR1 is SGHRS and CDR2 is YFSETQ. The DNA of the CDR3 is TGCGCCAGCAGTCCCTCGGTGACCTACTCCTACGAGCAGTACTTC. Its protein is CASSPSVTYSYEQYF.

The CDR3 DNA follows: TGTGCCACCAGCAGCCCCTCGGGCGGGACTAGGCACTACGAGCAGTACTTC. Its translation: CATSSPSGGTRHYEQYF. The rearrangement uses TRBV15 and TRBJ2-7; 8 bases match TRBD2. The trim removed 3 bases at V and 3 bases at J, leaving 13 bases unmatched. Germline V gives CDR1 LNHNV, CDR2 YYDKDF (reference sequence). The CDR3 runs 17 residues.

V usage is TRBV7-8 and J usage is TRBJ1-2; unclear D gene. The ends were cut back, 2 bases at V and 4 bases at J, with 11 bases in the middle. Per the germline V gene, CDR1 is SGHVS and CDR2 is FQNEAQ. The CDR3 is 14 residues long. In DNA, the CDR3 is TGTGCCAGCAGCTTAAATGGGAACCTCTATGGCTACACCTTC. It encodes CASSLNGNLYGYTF. The complete variable domain, with remaining parts taken from reference TRBV7-8 and TRBJ1-2, reads GAGVSQSPRYKVAKRGQDVALRCDPISGHVSLFWYQQALGQGPEFLTYFQNEAQLDKSGLPSDRFFAERPEGSVSTLKIQRTQQEDSAVYLCASSLNGNLYGYTFGSGTRLTVV.